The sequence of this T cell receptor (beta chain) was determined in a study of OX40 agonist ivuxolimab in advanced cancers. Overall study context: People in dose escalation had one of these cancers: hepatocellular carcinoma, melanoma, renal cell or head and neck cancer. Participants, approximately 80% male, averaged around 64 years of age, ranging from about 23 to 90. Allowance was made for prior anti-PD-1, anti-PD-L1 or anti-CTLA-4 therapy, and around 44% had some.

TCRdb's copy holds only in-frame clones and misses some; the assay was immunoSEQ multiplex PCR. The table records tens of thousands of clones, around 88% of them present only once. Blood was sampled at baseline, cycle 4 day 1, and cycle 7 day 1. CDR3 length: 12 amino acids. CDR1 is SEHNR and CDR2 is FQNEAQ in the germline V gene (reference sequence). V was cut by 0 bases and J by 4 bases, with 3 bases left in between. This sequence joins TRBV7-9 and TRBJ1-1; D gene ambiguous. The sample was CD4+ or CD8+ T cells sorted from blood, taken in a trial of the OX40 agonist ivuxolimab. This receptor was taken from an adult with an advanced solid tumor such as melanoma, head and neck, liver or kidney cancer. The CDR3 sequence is CASSLASTEAFF. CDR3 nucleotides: TGTGCCAGCAGCTTAGCGTCCACTGAAGCTTTCTTT.